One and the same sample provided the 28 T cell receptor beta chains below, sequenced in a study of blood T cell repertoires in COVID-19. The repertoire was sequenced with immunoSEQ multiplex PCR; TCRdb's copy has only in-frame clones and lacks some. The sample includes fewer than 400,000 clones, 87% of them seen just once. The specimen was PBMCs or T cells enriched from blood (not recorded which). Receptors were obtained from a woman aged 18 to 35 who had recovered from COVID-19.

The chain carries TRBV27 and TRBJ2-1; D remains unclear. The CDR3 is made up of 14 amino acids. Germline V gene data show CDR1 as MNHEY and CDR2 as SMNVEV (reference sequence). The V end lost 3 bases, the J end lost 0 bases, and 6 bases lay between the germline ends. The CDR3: CASSFYSSYNEQFF. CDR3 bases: TGTGCCAGCAGTTTTTATAGCTCCTACAATGAGCAGTTCTTC.

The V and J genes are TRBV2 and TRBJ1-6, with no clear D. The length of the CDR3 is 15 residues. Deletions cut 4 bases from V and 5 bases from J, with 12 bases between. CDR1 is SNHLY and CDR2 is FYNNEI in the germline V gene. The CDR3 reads CASSARRPDNSPLHF. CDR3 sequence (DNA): TGTGCCAGCAGTGCCCGCAGGCCCGATAATTCACCCCTCCACTTT.

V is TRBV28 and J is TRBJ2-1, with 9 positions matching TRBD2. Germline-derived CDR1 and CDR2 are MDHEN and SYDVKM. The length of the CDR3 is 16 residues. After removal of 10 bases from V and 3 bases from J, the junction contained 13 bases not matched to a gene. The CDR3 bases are TGTGCCACCTTGACAGCGGGAGGCCCGCACTACAATGAGCAGTTCTTC. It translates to CATLTAGGPHYNEQFF.

The CDR3 here is CATSRVTGEKLFF. The CDR3 DNA follows: TGTGCCACCAGCAGAGTAACAGGGGAAAAACTGTTTTTT. The chain has TRBV15 and TRBJ1-4; a possible D gene is TRBD1 (6 bases). Germline CDR1 is LNHNV and CDR2 is YYDKDF (reference sequence). Trimming took off 1 base at V and 8 bases at J, with 8 bases between the two ends. This CDR3 has 13 amino acids.

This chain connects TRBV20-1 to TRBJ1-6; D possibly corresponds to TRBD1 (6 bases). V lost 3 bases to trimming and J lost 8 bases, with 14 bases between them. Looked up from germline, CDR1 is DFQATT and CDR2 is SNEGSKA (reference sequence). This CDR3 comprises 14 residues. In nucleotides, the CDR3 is TGCAGTGCTAGTTACCGGGACAACTATTCACCCCTCCACTTT. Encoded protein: CSASYRDNYSPLHF.

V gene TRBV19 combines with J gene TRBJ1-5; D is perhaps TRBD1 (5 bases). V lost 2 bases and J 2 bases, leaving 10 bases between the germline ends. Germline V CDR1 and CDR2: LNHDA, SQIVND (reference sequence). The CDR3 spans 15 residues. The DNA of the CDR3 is TGTGCCAGTAGTATATTGGGAGGGGGCAATCAGCCCCAGCATTTT. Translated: CASSILGGGNQPQHF.

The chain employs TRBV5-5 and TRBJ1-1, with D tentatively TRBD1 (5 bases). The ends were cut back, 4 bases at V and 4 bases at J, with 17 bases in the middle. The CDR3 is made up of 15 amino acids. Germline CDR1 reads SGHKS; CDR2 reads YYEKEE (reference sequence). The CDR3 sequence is CASSPRAGGVTEAFF. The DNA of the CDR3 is TGTGCCAGCAGCCCCCGGGCCGGGGGGGTCACTGAAGCTTTCTTT.

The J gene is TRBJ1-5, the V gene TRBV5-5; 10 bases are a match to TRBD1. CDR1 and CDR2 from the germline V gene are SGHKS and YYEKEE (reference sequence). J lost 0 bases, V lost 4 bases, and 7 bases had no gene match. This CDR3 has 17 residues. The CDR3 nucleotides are TGTGCCAGCAGCCTACGGGACAGGGGATATAGCAATCAGCCCCAGCATTTT. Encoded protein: CASSLRDRGYSNQPQHF.

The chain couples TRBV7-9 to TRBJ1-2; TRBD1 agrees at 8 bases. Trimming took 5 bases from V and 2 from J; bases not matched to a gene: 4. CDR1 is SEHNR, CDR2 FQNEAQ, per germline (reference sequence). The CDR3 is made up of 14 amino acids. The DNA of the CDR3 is TGTGCCAGCAGCCCGGGACAGGCGAACTATGGCTACACCTTC. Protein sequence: CASSPGQANYGYTF.

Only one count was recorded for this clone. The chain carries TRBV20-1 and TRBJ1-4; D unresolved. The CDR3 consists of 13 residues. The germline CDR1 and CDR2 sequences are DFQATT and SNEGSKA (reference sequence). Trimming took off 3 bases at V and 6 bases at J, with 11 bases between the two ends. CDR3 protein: CSASRRVHEKLFF. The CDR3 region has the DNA TGCAGTGCTAGTAGGCGGGTTCATGAAAAACTGTTTTTT.

The DNA of the CDR3 is TGTGCCAGCAGCTCGCGGGACCCTGGCAACGAGCAGTACTTC. It is translated as CASSSRDPGNEQYF. This sequence joins TRBV7-2 and TRBJ2-7; TRBD2 is a possible D gene (6 bases). The CDR3 is made up of 14 amino acids. Germline CDR1 is SGHTA and CDR2 is FQGNSA. V was trimmed by 4 bases and J by 5 bases, leaving 15 bases between them. Together with reference TRBV7-2 and TRBJ2-7, the CDR3 gives the full variable domain: GAGVSQSPSNKVTEKGKDVELRCDPISGHTALYWYRQSLGQGLEFLIYFQGNSAPDKSGLPSDRFSAERTGGSVSTLTIQRTQQEDSAVYLCASSSRDPGNEQYFGPGTRLTVT.

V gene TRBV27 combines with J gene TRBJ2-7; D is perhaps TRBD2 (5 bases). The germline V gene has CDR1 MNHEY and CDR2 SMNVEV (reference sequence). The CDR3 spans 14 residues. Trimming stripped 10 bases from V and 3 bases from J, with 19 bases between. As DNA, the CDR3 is TGTGCCACTAGTTCAAGCGGAAAGAGCTACGAGCAGTACTTC. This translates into CATSSSGKSYEQYF.

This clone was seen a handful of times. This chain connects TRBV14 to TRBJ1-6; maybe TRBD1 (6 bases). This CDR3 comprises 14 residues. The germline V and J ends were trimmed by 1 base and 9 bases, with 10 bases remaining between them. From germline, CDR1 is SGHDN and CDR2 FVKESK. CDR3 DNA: TGTGCCAGCAGCCAAGCGAACAGGGTTTCACCCCTCCACTTT. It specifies CASSQANRVSPLHF.

CDR3 DNA: TGCGCCAGCAGCCTACGGACAGGGAGAAGTGAGACCCAGTACTTC. Translating it yields CASSLRTGRSETQYF. The chain couples TRBV5-1 to TRBJ2-5; 8 nucleotides align to TRBD1. Germline V gene lookup returns CDR1 SGHRS and CDR2 YFSETQ. The CDR3 contains 15 residues. J was trimmed by 5 bases and V by 4 bases; bases with no gene match: 10.

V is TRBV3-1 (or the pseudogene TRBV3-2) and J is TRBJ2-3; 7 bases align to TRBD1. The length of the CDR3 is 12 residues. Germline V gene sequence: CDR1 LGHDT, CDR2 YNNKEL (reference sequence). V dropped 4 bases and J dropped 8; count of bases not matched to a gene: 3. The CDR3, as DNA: TGTGCCAGCAGCCCCACAGGGGTTACGCAGTATTTT. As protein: CASSPTGVTQYF.

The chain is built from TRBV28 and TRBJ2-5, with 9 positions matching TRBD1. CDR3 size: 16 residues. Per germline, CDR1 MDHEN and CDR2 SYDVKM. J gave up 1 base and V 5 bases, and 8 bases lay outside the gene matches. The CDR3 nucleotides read TGTGCCAGCAGTCCGGGGACAGGGAGAACCCAAGAGACCCAGTACTTC. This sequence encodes CASSPGTGRTQETQYF.

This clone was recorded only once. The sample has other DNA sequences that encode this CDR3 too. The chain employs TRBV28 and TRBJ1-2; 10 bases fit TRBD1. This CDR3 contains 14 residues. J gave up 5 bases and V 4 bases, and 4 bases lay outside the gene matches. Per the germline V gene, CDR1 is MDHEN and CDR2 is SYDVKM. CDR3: CASSSPGQGYGYTF. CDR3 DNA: TGTGCCAGCAGTTCCCCGGGACAGGGGTATGGCTACACCTTC.

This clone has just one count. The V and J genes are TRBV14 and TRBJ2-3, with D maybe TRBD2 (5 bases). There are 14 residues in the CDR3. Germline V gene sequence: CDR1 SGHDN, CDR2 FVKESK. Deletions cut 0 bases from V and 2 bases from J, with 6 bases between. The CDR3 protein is CASSQDLATDTQYF. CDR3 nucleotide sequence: TGTGCCAGCAGCCAAGACCTAGCCACAGATACGCAGTATTTT.

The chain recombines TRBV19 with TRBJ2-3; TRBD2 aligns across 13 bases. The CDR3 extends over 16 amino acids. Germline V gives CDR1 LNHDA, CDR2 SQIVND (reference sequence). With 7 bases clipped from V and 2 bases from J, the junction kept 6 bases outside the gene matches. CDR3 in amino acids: CASTPGLAGITDTQYF. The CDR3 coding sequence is TGTGCCAGTACTCCGGGACTAGCGGGGATCACAGATACGCAGTATTTT.

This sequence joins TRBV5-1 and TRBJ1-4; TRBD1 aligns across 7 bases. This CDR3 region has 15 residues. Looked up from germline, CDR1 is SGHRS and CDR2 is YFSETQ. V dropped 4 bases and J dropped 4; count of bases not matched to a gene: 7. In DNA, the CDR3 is TGCGCCAGCAGCAACCAGGGGGGACGTAATGAAAAACTGTTTTTT. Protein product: CASSNQGGRNEKLFF. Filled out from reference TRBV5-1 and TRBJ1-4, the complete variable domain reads KAGVTQTPRYLIKTRGQQVTLSCSPISGHRSVSWYQQTPGQGLQFLFEYFSETQRNKGNFPGRFSGRQFSNSRSEMNVSTLELGDSALYLCASSNQGGRNEKLFFGSGTQLSVL.

Here the CDR3 DNA reads TGTGCCTGGAGTCCTAAGGGGGCCGGGGAGCTGTTTTTT. This gives the protein CAWSPKGAGELFF. The J gene is TRBJ2-2, the V gene TRBV30, with D possibly TRBD1 on 6 matching bases. This CDR3 region has 13 residues. CDR1 and CDR2 (germline): GTSNPN, SVGIG (reference sequence). Trimming left V 2 bases short and J 6 bases short, with 10 bases between.

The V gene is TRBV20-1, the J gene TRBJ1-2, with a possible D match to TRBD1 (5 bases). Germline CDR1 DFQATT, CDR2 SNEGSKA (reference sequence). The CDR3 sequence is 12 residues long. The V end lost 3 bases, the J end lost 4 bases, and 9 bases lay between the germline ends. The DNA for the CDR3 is TGCAGTGCTAGTAGCAGGGCCTATGGCTACACCTTC. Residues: CSASSRAYGYTF.

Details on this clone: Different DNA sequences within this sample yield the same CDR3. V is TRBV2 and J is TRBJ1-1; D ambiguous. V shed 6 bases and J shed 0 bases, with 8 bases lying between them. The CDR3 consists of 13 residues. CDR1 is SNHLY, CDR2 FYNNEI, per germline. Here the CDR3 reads CASSPTVNTEAFF. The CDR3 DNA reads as TGTGCCAGCAGCCCCACAGTGAACACTGAAGCTTTCTTT. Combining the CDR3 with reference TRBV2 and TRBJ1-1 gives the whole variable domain EPEVTQTPSHQVTQMGQEVILRCVPISNHLYFYWYRQILGQKVEFLVSFYNNEISEKSEIFDDQFSVERPDGSNFTLKIRSTKLEDSAMYFCASSPTVNTEAFFGQGTRLTVV.

The CDR3 DNA is TGTGCCAGCAGTGCCCTGGGGGGGCAGCCCCAGCATTTT. This sequence encodes CASSALGGQPQHF. The chain uses TRBV28 and TRBJ1-5; D possibly corresponds to TRBD1 (5 bases). With 5 bases removed from V and 7 bases from J, the gap between germline ends came to 12 bases. The CDR3 is 13 amino acids. In germline, CDR1 is MDHEN, CDR2 SYDVKM.

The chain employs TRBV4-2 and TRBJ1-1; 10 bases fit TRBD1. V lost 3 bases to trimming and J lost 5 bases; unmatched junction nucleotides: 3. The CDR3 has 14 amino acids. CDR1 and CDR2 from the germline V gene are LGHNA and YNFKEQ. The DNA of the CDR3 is TGTGCCAGCAGCCAGGGGACAGGGGTTACTGAAGCTTTCTTT. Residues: CASSQGTGVTEAFF.

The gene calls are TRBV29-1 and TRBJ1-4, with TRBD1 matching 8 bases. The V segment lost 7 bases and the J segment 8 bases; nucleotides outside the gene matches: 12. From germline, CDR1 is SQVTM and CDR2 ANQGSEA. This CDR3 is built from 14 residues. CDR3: CSGTQGAKGEKLFF. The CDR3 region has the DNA TGCAGCGGTACCCAGGGGGCGAAAGGAGAAAAACTGTTTTTT. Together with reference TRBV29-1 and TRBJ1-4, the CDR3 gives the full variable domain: SAVISQKPSRDICQRGTSLTIQCQVDSQVTMMFWYRQQPGQSLTLIATANQGSEATYESGFVIDKFPISRPNLTFSTLTVSNMSPEDSSIYLCSGTQGAKGEKLFFGSGTQLSVL.

The CDR3 DNA sequence: TGCAGCGTGAACAGGGTGCGAGGCTACACCTTC. Translation gives CSVNRVRGYTF. The chain uses TRBV29-1 and TRBJ1-2, with D perhaps TRBD1 (6 bases). From germline, CDR1 is SQVTM and CDR2 ANQGSEA. The V end lost 6 bases, the J end lost 8 bases, and 13 bases lay between the germline ends. This CDR3 is built from 11 residues. The full variable domain, rest sourced from reference TRBV29-1 and TRBJ1-2, is SAVISQKPSRDICQRGTSLTIQCQVDSQVTMMFWYRQQPGQSLTLIATANQGSEATYESGFVIDKFPISRPNLTFSTLTVSNMSPEDSSIYLCSVNRVRGYTFGSGTRLTVV.

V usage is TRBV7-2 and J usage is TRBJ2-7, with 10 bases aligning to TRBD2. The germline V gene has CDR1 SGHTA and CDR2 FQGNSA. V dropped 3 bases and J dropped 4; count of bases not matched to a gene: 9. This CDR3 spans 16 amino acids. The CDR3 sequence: CASSFSGLADRYEQYF. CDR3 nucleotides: TGTGCCAGCAGCTTTAGTGGACTAGCGGACAGATACGAGCAGTACTTC.